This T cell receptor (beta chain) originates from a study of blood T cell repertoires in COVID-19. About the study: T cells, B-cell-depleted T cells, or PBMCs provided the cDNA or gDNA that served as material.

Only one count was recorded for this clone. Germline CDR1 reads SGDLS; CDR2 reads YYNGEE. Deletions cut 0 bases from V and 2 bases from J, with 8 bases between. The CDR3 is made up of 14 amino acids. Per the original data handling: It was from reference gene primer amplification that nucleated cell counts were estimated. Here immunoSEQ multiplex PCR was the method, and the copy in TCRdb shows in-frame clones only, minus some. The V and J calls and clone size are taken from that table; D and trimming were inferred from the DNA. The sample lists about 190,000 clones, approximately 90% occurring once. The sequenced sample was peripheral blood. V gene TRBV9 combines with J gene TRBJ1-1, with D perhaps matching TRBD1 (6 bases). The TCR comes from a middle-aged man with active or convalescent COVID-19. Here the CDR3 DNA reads TGTGCCAGCAGCGTAGTGACAGGTAACACTGAAGCTTTCTTT. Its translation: CASSVVTGNTEAFF. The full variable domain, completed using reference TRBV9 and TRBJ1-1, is DSGVTQTPKHLITATGQRVTLRCSPRSGDLSVYWYQQSLDQGLQFLIQYYNGEERAKGNILERFSAQQFPDLHSELNLSSLELGDSALYFCASSVVTGNTEAFFGQGTRLTVV.